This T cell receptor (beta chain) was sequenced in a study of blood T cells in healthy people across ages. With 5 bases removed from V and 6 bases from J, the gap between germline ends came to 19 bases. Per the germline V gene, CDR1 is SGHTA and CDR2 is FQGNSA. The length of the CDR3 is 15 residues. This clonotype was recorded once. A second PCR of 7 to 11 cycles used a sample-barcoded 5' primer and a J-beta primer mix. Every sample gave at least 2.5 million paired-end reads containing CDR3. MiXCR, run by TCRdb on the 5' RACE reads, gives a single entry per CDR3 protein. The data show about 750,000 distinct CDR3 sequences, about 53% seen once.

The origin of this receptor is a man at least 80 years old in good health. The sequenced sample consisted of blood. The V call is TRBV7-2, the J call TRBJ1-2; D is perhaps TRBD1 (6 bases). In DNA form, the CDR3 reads TGTGCCAGCAGCCCACAGGGTAATAGGGTAAATGGCTACACCTTC. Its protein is CASSPQGNRVNGYTF. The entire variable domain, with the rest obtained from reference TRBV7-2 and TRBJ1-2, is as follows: GAGVSQSPSNKVTEKGKDVELRCDPISGHTALYWYRQSLGQGLEFLIYFQGNSAPDKSGLPSDRFSAERTGGSVSTLTIQRTQQEDSAVYLCASSPQGNRVNGYTFGSGTRLTVV.